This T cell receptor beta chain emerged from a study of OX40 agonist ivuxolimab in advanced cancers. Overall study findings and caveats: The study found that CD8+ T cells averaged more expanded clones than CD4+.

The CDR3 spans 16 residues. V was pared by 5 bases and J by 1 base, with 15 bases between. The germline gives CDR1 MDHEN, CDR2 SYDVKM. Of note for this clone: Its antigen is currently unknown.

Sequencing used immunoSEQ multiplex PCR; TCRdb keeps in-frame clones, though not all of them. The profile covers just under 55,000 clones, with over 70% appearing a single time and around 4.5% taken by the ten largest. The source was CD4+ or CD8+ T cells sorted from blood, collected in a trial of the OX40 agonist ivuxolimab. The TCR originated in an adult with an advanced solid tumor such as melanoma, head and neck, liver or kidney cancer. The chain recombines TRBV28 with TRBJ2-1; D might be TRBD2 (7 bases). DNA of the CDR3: TGTGCCAGCAGTGACAGGCGGGAGACATCCTACAATGAGCAGTTCTTC. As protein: CASSDRRETSYNEQFF. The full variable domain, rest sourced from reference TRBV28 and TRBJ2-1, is DVKVTQSSRYLVKRTGEKVFLECVQDMDHENMFWYRQDPGLGLRLIYFSYDVKMKEKGDIPEGYSVSREKKERFSLILESASTNQTSMYLCASSDRRETSYNEQFFGPGTRLTVL.